This TCR beta chain derives from a study of beta chain features in type 1 diabetes (dated by TCRdb to 2017 to 2018). Regarding the study in general: Mean age, gender distribution, total cell number and subset yield were not different between patients and healthy donors. Across all samples, 107,917,701 sorted cells were examined, and cell number per subset correlated strongly with RNA yield. In the study, recently diagnosed type 1 diabetes patients and matched healthy donors were compared on the TCRB repertoires of their sorted circulating CD4+ T cell subsets. Naive and central memory subsets were obtained from all 30 or so donors, but regulatory and stem cell-like memory subsets were isolated from only 8 patients and roughly 8 healthy donors. Results the study describes overall, beyond this receptor: Type 1 diabetes patients showed a moderate but significant shortening of TCRB CDR3 length in all four CD4+ subsets. PCR might favor shorter templates, but patient and control samples were amplified and corrected together, so any skew would affect both groups equally. Because the HLA sub-analyses included only small numbers of individuals, any influence of HLA type on TCRB rearrangement was left unresolved. Naive, central memory and regulatory TCRB repertoires appeared more similar among patients than among healthy donors. Patients with type 1 diabetes made fewer insertions and deleted more nucleotides at VDJ recombination sites, implying thymic rearrangement abnormalities. Because cDNA was sequenced instead of genomic DNA, highly expressing activated cells could be over-represented, though the groups showed no difference in activation or CD3 levels.

The entire isolated RNA was reverse transcribed using the High Capacity cDNA Reverse Transcription Kit, and thus expressed TCRB transcripts were sequenced. Deep immunoSEQ sequencing was performed on naive, central memory and regulatory T cell samples, with an average of about 3.6 million total reads per sample. After sorted cells were lysed in RLT buffer, RNA was extracted with DNase-treated RNeasy Micro or Mini kits, with the choice depending on cell number. Each cell subset was processed on its own to prevent cross-contamination, while patient and healthy donor samples were processed together. The immunoSEQ multiplex PCR was used to amplify TCRB sequences from cDNA, generating 87-bp fragments that spanned the CDR3 region. Sequencing of the amplicons was done on the Illumina HiSeq platform. Per the authors' processing: Synthetic template baselines were used to correct PCR bias computationally, reads within Hamming distance 2 were collapsed together, and singletons that could not be merged were discarded. Reads were aligned against IMGT to assign V, D and J genes, CDR3 length and insertions or deletions at six rearrangement sites. Within each subset, clonotype counts were normalized to the number of sorted cells before true diversity and Gini coefficients were calculated with the tcR R package. The overlap coefficient, calculated on TCRB nucleotide sequences, was used to quantify repertoire sharing. TCRdb mirrors the immuneACCESS table, restricted to in-frame sequences. Some clones are absent from its copies; in checked studies, under half trace to an unresolved V gene, and the reason for the others is unknown. V and J calls and clone size are given by that table; D and trimming were obtained from the DNA. For this sample there are some 110,000 clones; 16% appear just once. Of the sample, under 2.5% falls within the top ten clones.

Each donor gave one peripheral blood draw, around 100 mL on average, collected into heparinised tubes. Naive, central memory, regulatory and stem cell-like memory CD4+ T cells were sorted on a BD FACSAria II using a panel including CD45RO, CCR7, CD25, CD127, CD95 and CD27. A purity above 95% was achieved for all sorted populations. PBMCs were isolated immediately by Lymphoprep density gradient centrifugation and stained directly without culture. So that batch effects would be minimized, each experiment stained and sorted samples in pairs, pairing one healthy donor with one patient. For this clone: It lacks a known antigen. Qualities for individual bases were not recorded, and no much larger clone is one base off.

In the germline V gene, CDR1 corresponds to ENHRY and CDR2 to SYGVKD. From its cysteine to its phenylalanine, the CDR3 spans 11 amino acids. Only the CDR3 DNA stays, 33 bases, in frame from base 1. V drops 4 bases and J drops 10 bases, leaving 8 bases in between. Sequences were obtained from central memory CD4+ T cells from blood. This sequence uses TRBV10-3 and TRBJ2-1, with a tentative D call of TRBD1 or TRBD2, each matching 5 bases. The clonotype comes from a man in his thirties or forties with type 1 diabetes. The DNA sequence reads TGTGCCATCAGTGCCGGGACGGAGCAGTTCTTC. Its amino acids are CAISAGTEQFF.